The 3 T cell receptor beta chains reported below all come from one sample, sequenced in a study of cytomegalovirus exposure and HLA in healthy donors. The PCR made use of 60 Vbeta and 13 Jbeta primers. Generated by immunoSEQ multiplex PCR, the TCRdb table keeps only in-frame clones and is missing some. The sample consists of under 300,000 clones, under 80% of them appearing once. The sample consisted of PBMCs. The receptor source for this set is a female donor in good health and CMV-seronegative.

The chain has TRBV7-9 and TRBJ2-1, with D tentatively TRBD2 (6 bases). In germline, CDR1 is SEHNR, CDR2 FQNEAQ (reference sequence). CDR3 length equals 13 residues. Trimming took off 8 bases at V and 7 bases at J, with 15 bases between the two ends. The CDR3 sequence: CASSRASDNEQFF. In DNA, the CDR3 is TGTGCCAGCTCGCGGGCTAGCGATAATGAGCAGTTCTTC. The full variable domain, in which reference TRBV7-9 and TRBJ2-1 provide the parts outside the CDR3, is DTGVSQNPRHKITKRGQNVTFRCDPISEHNRLYWYRQTLGQGPEFLTYFQNEAQLEKSRLLSDRFSAERPKGSFSTLEIQRTEQGDSAMYLCASSRASDNEQFFGPGTRLTVL.

The chain is built from TRBV7-8 and TRBJ1-3; 7 nucleotides line up with TRBD1. This CDR3 contains 16 residues. The ends lost 4 bases at V and 0 bases at J; junction bases unmatched: 6. The germline CDR1 and CDR2 sequences are SGHVS and FQNEAQ. The CDR3 coding sequence is TGTGCCAGCAGCTCGAACAGGGGAATCTCTGGAAACACCATATATTTT. Its protein is CASSSNRGISGNTIYF. The complete variable domain, with remaining parts taken from reference TRBV7-8 and TRBJ1-3, reads GAGVSQSPRYKVAKRGQDVALRCDPISGHVSLFWYQQALGQGPEFLTYFQNEAQLDKSGLPSDRFFAERPEGSVSTLKIQRTQQEDSAVYLCASSSNRGISGNTIYFGEGSWLTVV.

This clone was observed once. One junction end disagrees with the germline gene, perhaps due to a read error. The V and J genes are TRBV7-9 and TRBJ1-2; D gene unclear. The CDR3 sequence is 13 residues long. Germline CDR1 is SEHNR and CDR2 is FQNEAQ (reference sequence). CDR3 coding DNA: TGTTCCAGCAGCTTAGCGCTGGCAGATGGCTACACCTTC. Its translation is CSSSLALADGYTF. Drawing the rest from reference TRBV7-9 and TRBJ1-2, the complete variable domain is DTGVSQNPRHKITKRGQNVTFRCDPISEHNRLYWYRQTLGQGPEFLTYFQNEAQLEKSRLLSDRFSAERPKGSFSTLEIQRTEQGDSAMYLCSSSLALADGYTFGSGTRLTVV.